This TCR beta chain is drawn from a study of T-cell reconstitution after alpha-beta-depleted transplantation in children. The study's findings and limits: Surviving recipient T cells and thymic progenitors produced the high day-60 TCRbeta diversity seen in some patients. T-cell numbers and diversity, one year after transplant, stemmed largely from T cells that were newly produced. Several hundred rapidly expanded clones from non-depleted graft cells reportedly supplied alpha-beta T cells about two months post-transplant.

The TCRbeta library was prepared with unique molecular identifiers. MiXCR, run by TCRdb on the PCR reads, gives a single entry per CDR3 protein. The sample has some 350,000 distinct CDR3 sequences; roughly 16% are singletons. J gave up 4 bases and V 6 bases, and 11 bases lay outside the gene matches. CDR3 length: 16 amino acids. Note on this clonotype: Its target is unknown.

This chain links TRBV12-3 or TRBV12-4 with TRBJ2-3; TRBD2 matches 9 bases. The source is a male patient between 2 and 10 years old who had a stem cell transplant for acute lymphoblastic leukemia, so the T cells may come from the graft donor. This material consisted of PBMCs, mostly from graft donor cells, taken 360 days after TCRalphabeta/CD19-depleted stem cell transplant. CDR3 loop: CASSRTAGGPADTQYF. Here the CDR3 DNA reads TGTGCCAGCAGCCGGACAGCGGGAGGCCCCGCAGATACGCAGTATTTT.